These T cell receptor beta chains were read from a single sample in a study of blood T cell repertoires in COVID-19. Profiling relied on immunoSEQ multiplex PCR, and the TCRdb table lists in-frame clones only, not all of them. The sample shows roughly 220,000 clones, roughly nine tenths of them seen only once. The specimen was PBMCs or T cells enriched from blood (not recorded which). These receptors were obtained from a young woman in a cohort exposed to, infected with or recovered from COVID-19 (not recorded which). Each CDR3 is given with its conserved first and last residue. A D gene is named only where the DNA matches it firmly. Some rows mark clone size as missing; the rest say once, few, many or name a class of expanded clone.

j_gene,d_gene,v_gene,abundance,CDR3aa,CDR3nt
TRBJ1-4,.,TRBV3-1/TRBV3-2,.,CASSPIRGPGKKLFF,TGTGCCAGCAGCCCCATACGGGGTCCGGGCAAAAAACTGTTTTTT
TRBJ2-1,TRBD1,TRBV6-5,.,CASSGQGSYNEQFF,TGTGCCAGCTCAGGACAGGGCTCCTACAATGAGCAGTTCTTC
TRBJ1-1,TRBD1,TRBV18,.,CASSPLTDRQLGTEAFF,TGTGCCAGCTCACCATTAACGGACAGGCAGTTGGGCACTGAAGCTTTCTTT
TRBJ1-6,.,TRBV19,.,CASSMWDDRSPLHF,TGTGCCAGTAGTATGTGGGATGACAGGTCACCCCTCCACTTT
TRBJ2-1,.,TRBV11-3,.,CASSTPGSPYNEQFF,TGTGCCAGCAGTACCCCGGGATCCCCCTACAATGAGCAGTTCTTC
TRBJ2-6,.,TRBV19,once,CASSISGANVLTF,TGTGCCAGTAGTATATCAGGGGCCAACGTCCTGACTTTC
TRBJ2-3,.,TRBV29-1,.,CSVEDGDTSSTDTQYF,TGCAGCGTTGAAGATGGGGACACCTCTAGCACAGATACGCAGTATTTT
TRBJ1-2,.,TRBV5-4,once,CASSLPPTVGGSNYGYTF,TGTGCCAGCAGCTTGCCTCCTACAGTAGGCGGGTCTAACTATGGCTACACCTTC
TRBJ1-1,.,TRBV5-4,.,CASSLVEANTEAFF,TGTGCCAGCAGCTTGGTGGAGGCGAACACTGAAGCTTTCTTT
TRBJ2-5,TRBD2,TRBV2,.,CASGGGETQYF,TGTGCCAGCGGGGGGGGTGAGACCCAGTACTTC
TRBJ1-5,TRBD1,TRBV4-2,.,CASSQEGQGAGQPQHF,TGTGCCAGCAGCCAAGAAGGACAGGGGGCGGGCCAGCCCCAGCATTTT
TRBJ1-4,.,TRBV11-3,.,CASSLVSLHIRVGKLFF,TGTGCCAGCAGCTTAGTTTCACTCCATATCAGGGTCGGCAAACTGTTTTTT
TRBJ1-5,TRBD1,TRBV19,.,CASSDPRQGYSNQPQHF,TGTGCCAGTAGTGACCCAAGACAGGGCTATAGCAATCAGCCCCAGCATTTT
TRBJ2-7,TRBD2,TRBV3-1/TRBV3-2,.,CASSQGASGTYEQYF,TGTGCCAGCAGCCAGGGGGCTAGCGGGACCTACGAGCAGTACTTC
TRBJ2-7,.,TRBV28,.,CASSLPGKDEQYF,TGTGCCAGCAGTCTACCGGGGAAGGACGAGCAGTACTTC
TRBJ2-5,TRBD2,TRBV6-5,.,CASSWSTSPETQYF,TGTGCCAGCAGTTGGTCGACTAGCCCAGAGACCCAGTACTTC
TRBJ1-1,.,TRBV11-2,.,CASSLGTGNTEAFF,TGTGCCAGCAGCTTAGGGACGGGAAACACTGAAGCTTTCTTT
TRBJ1-3,TRBD1,TRBV5-1,.,CASSLSTGGWNTIYF,TGCGCCAGCAGCTTAAGTACAGGGGGCTGGAACACCATATATTTT
TRBJ2-2,TRBD2,TRBV27,few,CASSGRASTGELFF,TGTGCCAGCAGCGGGAGGGCCTCCACCGGGGAGCTGTTTTTT
TRBJ2-1,TRBD2,TRBV2,once,CASSVRDGGVRQFF,TGTGCCAGCAGTGTGAGGGACGGGGGGGTGAGGCAGTTCTTC
TRBJ1-2,TRBD1,TRBV7-2,.,CASSNDRAAYGYTF,TGTGCCAGCTCGAATGACAGGGCCGCTTATGGCTACACCTTC
TRBJ1-2,TRBD1,TRBV19,once,CASSPSTGGYGYTF,TGTGCCAGTAGCCCCTCGACAGGGGGCTATGGCTACACCTTC
TRBJ2-2,.,TRBV6-2/TRBV6-3,.,CASSPKRPAEELFF,TGTGCCAGCAGTCCAAAGCGGCCGGCCGAGGAGCTGTTTTTT
TRBJ1-2,TRBD1,TRBV12-3/TRBV12-4,.,CASSPPGGGYTF,TGTGCCAGCAGTCCGCCAGGGGGTGGCTACACCTTC
TRBJ2-1,TRBD2,TRBV6-5,.,CASTGPGLAGGEQFF,TGTGCCAGCACCGGACCGGGACTAGCGGGAGGGGAGCAGTTCTTC
TRBJ1-6,.,TRBV4-2,.,CASSQDRGSPLHF,TGTGCCAGCAGCCAAGATCGGGGGTCACCCCTCCACTTT
TRBJ1-1,.,TRBV29-1,.,CSVSRNLVNTEAFF,TGCAGCGTCTCCAGGAACCTCGTGAACACTGAAGCTTTCTTT
TRBJ2-2,TRBD1,TRBV28,.,CASRGQGDVGELFF,TGTGCCAGCAGGGGACAGGGGGATGTCGGGGAGCTGTTTTTT
TRBJ1-3,TRBD1,TRBV19,.,CASRYGQGRSAAFPLRSGNTIYF,TGTGCCAGTAGATATGGACAGGGGCGCAGTGCCGCGTTCCCATTACGCTCTGGAAACACCATATATTTT
TRBJ1-2,.,TRBV9,.,CASSVGSIYGYTF,TGTGCCAGCAGCGTAGGTTCAATCTATGGCTACACCTTC
TRBJ1-1,TRBD1,TRBV19,.,CASRDRAGTEAFF,TGTGCCAGTAGGGACAGGGCGGGCACTGAAGCTTTCTTT
TRBJ2-3,TRBD1,TRBV5-6,.,CASSGQGAGTDTQYF,TGTGCCAGCAGCGGACAGGGGGCTGGGACAGATACGCAGTATTTT
TRBJ1-6,.,TRBV6-5,.,CASIEGQGLLSPLHF,TGTGCCAGCATCGAGGGGCAGGGGCTATTGTCACCCCTCCACTTT
TRBJ1-2,.,TRBV29-1,.,CSVEGGRRGGYTF,TGCAGCGTTGAAGGCGGCAGAAGGGGAGGCTACACCTTC
TRBJ1-2,.,TRBV7-9,.,CAVLGQPVDGYTF,TGTGCCGTGCTTGGGCAGCCTGTGGATGGCTACACCTTC
TRBJ1-2,.,TRBV5-1,.,CASSLEAEYYGYTF,TGCGCCAGCAGCTTGGAGGCGGAGTACTATGGCTACACCTTC
TRBJ2-3,.,TRBV27,.,CASNPVAVTDTQYF,TGTGCCAGCAACCCGGTAGCGGTCACGGATACGCAGTATTTT
TRBJ1-6,.,TRBV19,.,CASSQGSPLHF,TGTGCCAGTAGTCAGGGGTCACCCCTCCACTTT
TRBJ1-2,.,TRBV2,.,CASSGANYGYTF,TGTGCCAGCAGCGGGGCTAACTATGGCTACACCTTC
TRBJ2-7,.,TRBV5-1,.,CASSLTENYEQYF,TGCGCCAGCAGCCTCACAGAAAACTACGAGCAGTACTTC
TRBJ2-7,.,TRBV5-6,.,CASSPGVFHEQYF,TGTGCCAGCAGCCCGGGGGTGTTCCACGAGCAGTACTTC
TRBJ2-6,.,TRBV19,.,CASSSRGALVGANVLTF,TGTGCCAGTAGTAGTCGGGGGGCCTTGGTTGGGGCCAACGTCCTGACTTTC
TRBJ1-1,.,TRBV10-2,once,CASRQTLNTEAFF,TGCGCCAGCAGACAGACCCTGAACACTGAAGCTTTCTTT
TRBJ1-4,.,TRBV7-9,.,CASSLTGGGEKLFF,TGTGCCAGCAGCTTAACCGGGGGTGGTGAAAAACTGTTTTTT
TRBJ1-2,.,TRBV19,.,CASTGPASGYTF,TGTGCCAGTACAGGGCCCGCGTCGGGCTACACCTTC
TRBJ2-1,TRBD2,TRBV6-5,.,CASTERDYNEQFF,TGTGCCAGCACCGAGCGGGACTACAATGAGCAGTTCTTC
TRBJ1-2,TRBD1,TRBV19,.,CASSFTGEVGYTF,TGTGCCAGTAGTTTTACAGGGGAGGTCGGCTACACCTTC
TRBJ1-2,.,TRBV18,.,CASSPEGYYGYTF,TGTGCCAGCTCACCAGAGGGTTACTATGGCTACACCTTC
TRBJ1-1,.,TRBV2,.,CASTTFGVLSTEAFF,TGTGCCAGCACCACCTTCGGGGTTCTGAGCACTGAAGCTTTCTTT
TRBJ1-2,.,TRBV18,.,CASSPRPENYGYTF,TGTGCCAGCTCACCACGGCCGGAGAACTATGGCTACACCTTC
TRBJ1-1,TRBD1,TRBV19,.,CASSPLGTGPNTEAFF,TGTGCCAGTAGTCCCCTCGGGACAGGACCGAACACTGAAGCTTTCTTT
TRBJ2-1,.,TRBV5-1,.,CASSPGLTRTYNEQFF,TGCGCCAGCAGCCCGGGACTTACCAGGACATACAATGAGCAGTTCTTC
TRBJ1-2,TRBD1,TRBV19,.,CASSIDRERIYGYTF,TGTGCCAGTAGTATTGACAGGGAGAGAATCTATGGCTACACCTTC